This T cell receptor (beta chain) was profiled in a study of beta chain features in type 1 diabetes. The study, taken as a whole, reports: Individuals with type 1 diabetes displayed fewer insertions and more deletions at VDJ junctions. Compared to healthy donors, patients appeared to have naive, central memory and Treg TCRB repertoires that were more alike.

In this sample, this clone turned up a few times. Its antigen is not identified. Isolated RNA was reverse transcribed in full, so expressed TCRB transcripts were sequenced. The protocol was immunoSEQ multiplex PCR, while the TCRdb copy is restricted to in-frame clones and leaves out a portion. The table records a few hundred thousand clones, about 11% of them present only once. CDR3 length: 15 residues. Sampling consisted of one heparinised blood draw per donor, averaging roughly 110 mL. Via the markers CD45RO/CCR7/CD25/CD127/CD95/CD27, stem cell-like memory, regulatory, central memory and naive CD4+ cells were sorted.

This receptor was identified in a woman aged 25 to 39 in good health. This chain connects TRBV21-1 to TRBJ2-7; the listed D gene, TRBD1, was not tested against the DNA. TRBV21-1 is annotated as a pseudogene. Sequences were obtained from naive CD4+ T cells from blood. This chain's CDR3 is CASLIPRYRVKEQYF. The CDR3 nucleotides read TGTGCCAGTCTTATCCCACGGTACAGGGTCAAGGAGCAGTACTTC.